Sequencing of this TCR beta chain was carried out in a study of sequential checkpoint blockade in melanoma. Study background: First-line arms were nivolumab then ipilimumab, or the reverse, randomized 1:1.

Only in-frame clones appear in the TCRdb table, and some are missing; sequencing was by immunoSEQ multiplex PCR. The sample yields about 22,000 clones, around 85% seen once. In its sample, this clone is large. Germline loops: CDR1 SGHNT, CDR2 YENEEA. The length of the CDR3 is 19 residues. Germline trimming cut 5 bases from V and 6 bases from J; bases unmatched to any gene: 18. Treatment denoted: randomized to nivolumab then ipilimumab (arm A) or the reverse (arm B). The sequencing used CD8+ T cells sorted from blood (inferred from file names), collected from a patient given nivolumab and ipilimumab in sequence. This receptor was identified in a human donor with melanoma. The V gene is TRBV11-3, the J gene TRBJ1-5; 11 positions agree with TRBD1. CDR3 nucleotide sequence: TGTGCCAGCAGCGCCCAGGGGGTGCGGACAGGGGGCGTTTGTCAGCCCCAGCATTTT. Its translation is CASSAQGVRTGGVCQPQHF.